What follows is one T cell receptor (beta chain) and its context. V lost 1 base and J 1 base, leaving 10 bases between the germline ends. The CDR3 runs to 15 residues. Germline V gene sequence: CDR1 SGHDN, CDR2 FVKESK. This sample was taken from a study of blood T cell repertoires in COVID-19. Authors' data handling: Estimation of nucleated cell counts relied on the amplification of reference gene primers. Sequenced by immunoSEQ multiplex PCR; TCRdb stores in-frame clones only, minus some. V and J calls and clone size come straight from that table; D and trimming were deduced from the DNA. The profile shows about 320,000 clones, around 90% of them singletons. Participants were placed into cohorts based on the clinical history they reported.

The sample consisted of PBMCs or T cells enriched from blood (not recorded which). The V gene is TRBV14, the J gene TRBJ2-5; D perhaps matches TRBD2 (5 bases). This receptor was taken from a man younger than 45 who had recovered from COVID-19. The CDR3 nucleotides read TGTGCCAGCAGCCAAGCTAGCTGGCGCCAAGAGACCCAGTACTTC. This codes for CASSQASWRQETQYF.